The 27 T cell receptor beta chains presented below share a single source sample, sequenced in a study of PD-1 blockade in classical Hodgkin lymphoma. Measured with immunoSEQ multiplex PCR; TCRdb has only the in-frame clones, and not every one. The top ten hold about 29% of the sample, which has about 2,700 clones, around 70% seen once. Specified time point: cycle 4 day 1 (C4D1), after around six weeks of nivolumab. Each and every patient relapsed after autologous stem cell transplantation, and patients got differing brentuximab vedotin exposure. From thawed PBMCs, CD8+ T cells were isolated by magnetic negative selection. Sequences were derived from CD8+ T cells from blood, sampled before the fourth cycle of nivolumab. These receptors all come from a human donor with classical Hodgkin lymphoma.

This clone is large (0.1 to 1%) by share. The chain links TRBV7-9 to TRBJ2-7; TRBD2 aligns across 7 bases. This CDR3 region has 15 residues. Per the germline V gene, CDR1 is SEHNR and CDR2 is FQNEAQ (reference sequence). The J segment lost 3 bases and the V segment lost 3 bases, leaving 8 bases of the junction unmatched. CDR3 in DNA: TGTGCCAGCAGCTTCCGGGACTACGGCGGCTACGAGCAGTACTTC. This sequence encodes CASSFRDYGGYEQYF.

This chain uses TRBV28 with TRBJ1-1, with D unclear. Germline assignment: CDR1 MDHEN and CDR2 SYDVKM. The V and J ends lost 2 bases and 3 bases respectively, with 10 bases between them. The CDR3 totals 14 residues. The CDR3, as DNA: TGTGCCAGCAGTTTAGCAGATACTTACACTGAAGCTTTCTTT. This gives the protein CASSLADTYTEAFF.

The CDR3 sequence: CASSEPGDTIKNFYGYTF. In nucleotides, the CDR3 is TGTGCCAGCAGTGAACCAGGGGATACTATAAAAAACTTCTATGGCTACACCTTC. The V gene is TRBV6-1, the J gene TRBJ1-2, with D maybe TRBD1 (6 bases). The ends were cut back, 2 bases at V and 4 bases at J, with 23 bases in the middle. The CDR3 sequence is 18 residues long. The germline gives CDR1 MNHNS, CDR2 SASEGT.

The chain has TRBV28 and TRBJ2-6; 13 bases align to TRBD2. Looked up from germline, CDR1 is MDHEN and CDR2 is SYDVKM. The length of the CDR3 is 18 residues. V lost 7 bases and J lost 3; bases outside the gene matches: 9. The CDR3 nucleotides are TGTGCCAGCACTTTCCGCGGACTAGCGGGAGTTGGGGCCAACGTCCTGACTTTC. It yields the protein CASTFRGLAGVGANVLTF. Full variable domain (rest looked up from reference TRBV28 and TRBJ2-6): DVKVTQSSRYLVKRTGEKVFLECVQDMDHENMFWYRQDPGLGLRLIYFSYDVKMKEKGDIPEGYSVSREKKERFSLILESASTNQTSMYLCASTFRGLAGVGANVLTFGAGSRLTVL.

This chain connects TRBV29-1 to TRBJ2-1, with TRBD1 identical over 9 bases. Germline lookup yields CDR1 SQVTM and CDR2 ANQGSEA. V was clipped by 3 bases and J by 4 bases; unmatched bases: 10. The CDR3 length is 16 residues. DNA of the CDR3: TGCAGCGTTGAGGGGGATGGACAGGGGAGTTACAATGAGCAGTTCTTC. It translates to CSVEGDGQGSYNEQFF.

The chain has TRBV28 and TRBJ2-1; TRBD1 is a possible D gene (5 bases). Between the trimmed V and J ends, which lost 3 bases and 4 bases, there was a span of 16 bases. The CDR3 extends over 16 amino acids. CDR1 and CDR2 from the germline V gene are MDHEN and SYDVKM. The CDR3 spells CASSFHRTNPYNEQFF. CDR3 sequence (DNA): TGTGCCAGCAGTTTTCACAGGACAAACCCTTACAATGAGCAGTTCTTC.

The chain recombines TRBV9 with TRBJ1-2; TRBD1 might be the D (6 bases). Looked up from germline, CDR1 is SGDLS and CDR2 is YYNGEE. The CDR3 runs 15 residues. Trimming removed 8 bases at V and 3 bases at J, with 20 bases between. The CDR3 here is CARRAAGGRDYGYTF. In nucleotides, the CDR3 is TGTGCCAGGCGTGCCGCGGGGGGCCGTGACTATGGCTACACCTTC.

This clone is termed medium-sized. The chain links TRBV2 to TRBJ2-5, with TRBD2 matching over 7 bases. The junction had 4 bases not matched to a gene; V was cut back by 5 bases and J by 1 base. The CDR3 runs to 14 residues. CDR1 SNHLY and CDR2 FYNNEI come from the germline V gene. The CDR3 spells CASSTLAAQETQYF. CDR3 coding DNA: TGTGCCAGCAGTACGCTAGCGGCCCAAGAGACCCAGTACTTC.

In nucleotides, the CDR3 is TGTGCCAGCAGCCGAACAGAGAGCTCCTACAATGAGCAGTTCTTC. It translates to CASSRTESSYNEQFF. This sequence joins TRBV7-8 and TRBJ2-1; D is unresolved. Germline assignment: CDR1 SGHVS and CDR2 FQNEAQ. The CDR3 is made up of 15 amino acids. The V end lost 5 bases, the J end lost 0 bases, and 11 bases lay between the germline ends.

The V and J genes are TRBV7-9 and TRBJ2-7; perhaps TRBD2 as D (6 bases). V dropped 3 bases and J dropped 6 bases, with 15 bases sitting between them. CDR1 is SEHNR and CDR2 is FQNEAQ in the germline V gene (reference sequence). The CDR3 is 14 residues long. CDR3 sequence: CASSLVGSAGEQYF. CDR3 sequence (DNA): TGTGCCAGCAGCTTGGTCGGGAGCGCGGGCGAGCAGTACTTC.

This rearrangement joins TRBV15 to TRBJ2-2; 10 nucleotides align to TRBD2. Germline CDR1 and CDR2: LNHNV and YYDKDF (reference sequence). The CDR3 loop spans 15 amino acids. V lost 7 bases to trimming and J lost 5 bases; unmatched junction nucleotides: 7. CDR3 amino acids: CATNTGTSETGELFF. The CDR3 nucleotides read TGTGCCACCAACACCGGGACTAGCGAGACCGGGGAGCTGTTTTTT.

In this sample, this clone turned up once. J is TRBJ2-7 and V is TRBV19, with 9 bases identical to TRBD1. Losses at the gene ends were 3 bases for V and 6 bases for J; bases not matched to a gene: 6. The CDR3 spans 14 residues. The germline V gene encodes CDR1 LNHDA and CDR2 SQIVND (reference sequence). The CDR3 DNA follows: TGTGCCAGTAGTATGGGGACAGGGAGACTCGAGCAGTACTTC. It codes for CASSMGTGRLEQYF.

J is TRBJ2-5 and V is TRBV5-1, with no clear D. The CDR3 has 15 amino acids. With 0 bases removed from V and 1 base from J, the gap between germline ends came to 10 bases. CDR1 is SGHRS, CDR2 YFSETQ, per germline. The CDR3 sequence is CASSLAGAFQETQYF. CDR3 nucleotides: TGCGCCAGCAGCTTGGCCGGTGCATTCCAAGAGACCCAGTACTTC.

The chain joins TRBV28 to TRBJ2-7; 8 nucleotides match TRBD1. The J segment lost 3 bases and the V segment lost 4 bases, leaving 11 bases of the junction unmatched. The CDR3 is made up of 16 amino acids. Germline V lookup: CDR1 MDHEN, CDR2 SYDVKM. The CDR3 DNA sequence: TGTGCCAGCAGTTCGACGCGACAGGGGCCCAACTACGAGCAGTACTTC. Protein: CASSSTRQGPNYEQYF.

This sequence joins TRBV11-2 and TRBJ2-7; TRBD2 agrees at 7 bases. Germline V gene sequence: CDR1 SGHAT, CDR2 FQNNGV. Trimming cost V 5 bases and J 4 bases; bases outside gene matches: 14. The CDR3 consists of 16 residues. The CDR3 reads CASSELGGLGIYEQYF. As DNA, the CDR3 is TGTGCCAGCAGCGAACTGGGAGGACTAGGAATTTACGAGCAGTACTTC. Variable domain in full (rest from reference TRBV11-2 and TRBJ2-7): EAGVAQSPRYKIIEKRQSVAFWCNPISGHATLYWYQQILGQGPKLLIQFQNNGVVDDSQLPKDRFSAERLKGVDSTLKIQPAKLEDSAVYLCASSELGGLGIYEQYFGPGTRLTVT.

The chain carries TRBV2 and TRBJ1-2; tentative D call: TRBD1 (6 bases). The CDR3 contains 14 residues. Germline V gives CDR1 SNHLY, CDR2 FYNNEI. The V end was cut by 2 bases, the J end by 4 bases, with 11 bases between. The CDR3 nucleotides read TGTGCCAGCAGTGAATCCCAGACAGGCTATGGCTACACCTTC. It specifies CASSESQTGYGYTF.

The chain employs TRBV14 and TRBJ1-2, with D possibly matching TRBD1 (5 bases). The germline V gene has CDR1 SGHDN and CDR2 FVKESK. The CDR3 runs 15 residues. V lost 5 bases and J 0 bases, leaving 13 bases between the germline ends. The chain's CDR3 is CASSFLGGTNYGYTF. In nucleotides, the CDR3 is TGTGCCAGCAGCTTCTTGGGGGGGACTAACTATGGCTACACCTTC.

V gene TRBV5-4 combines with J gene TRBJ2-5, with 10 bases fitting TRBD2. This CDR3 is 15 amino acids long. The V segment lost 0 bases and the J segment 5 bases; nucleotides outside the gene matches: 4. Germline-derived CDR1 and CDR2 are SGHNT and YYREEE (reference sequence). The CDR3 loop reads CASSLGPAGGETQYF. CDR3 coding DNA: TGTGCCAGCAGCTTGGGTCCAGCGGGAGGGGAGACCCAGTACTTC.

The V call is TRBV7-9, the J call TRBJ2-1, with 9 nucleotides matching TRBD1. The CDR3 loop spans 14 amino acids. The germline V gene has CDR1 SEHNR and CDR2 FQNEAQ (reference sequence). The V segment lost 5 bases and the J segment 12 bases; nucleotides outside the gene matches: 11. This CDR3 reads CASSPPRDRVTQFF. The CDR3, as DNA: TGTGCCAGCAGCCCACCCCGGGACAGGGTCACGCAGTTCTTC.

This chain joins TRBV7-8 and TRBJ1-5; D uncertain. The length of the CDR3 is 14 residues. Germline V gives CDR1 SGHVS, CDR2 FQNEAQ. Trimming shortened V by 4 bases and J by 0 bases, and 7 bases separated the two germline ends. The CDR3 loop reads CASSWTNSNQPQHF. CDR3 in DNA: TGTGCCAGCAGCTGGACCAATAGCAATCAGCCCCAGCATTTT.

The chain couples TRBV6-5 to TRBJ1-1, with a possible D match to TRBD1 (6 bases). Germline CDR1 MNHEY, CDR2 SVGAGI. Trimming removed 0 bases at V and 7 bases at J, with 9 bases between. The CDR3 is 13 residues long. The CDR3 DNA is TGTGCCAGCAGTTACTCCCCGGACAGTGAAGCTTTCTTT. Residues: CASSYSPDSEAFF.

This clone was observed a single time. The V gene is TRBV27, the J gene TRBJ2-3, with 10 bases lining up with TRBD2. The J segment lost 2 bases and the V segment lost 4 bases, leaving 3 bases of the junction unmatched. Germline CDR1 MNHEY, CDR2 SMNVEV (reference sequence). This CDR3 is built from 15 residues. The CDR3 nucleotides are TGTGCCAGCAGTTGGACTAGCGGTGCCACAGATACGCAGTATTTT. Its translation is CASSWTSGATDTQYF.

This chain connects TRBV6-1 to TRBJ1-2; D gene ambiguous. CDR1 is MNHNS and CDR2 is SASEGT in the germline V gene. This CDR3 is 11 amino acids long. Trimming removed 6 bases from V and 6 bases from J, with 8 bases in between. The CDR3 DNA is TGTGCCAGCAGCCCCGAACATGGCTACACCTTC. Protein: CASSPEHGYTF.

The rearrangement uses TRBV7-9 and TRBJ2-1; 8 nucleotides agree with TRBD2. V was pared by 1 base and J by 5 bases, with 7 bases of the junction left unmatched. The CDR3 consists of 16 residues. Per the germline V gene, CDR1 is SEHNR and CDR2 is FQNEAQ (reference sequence). DNA for the CDR3: TGTGCCAGCAGCTTAGTTAACGGGAGGGCAAACAATGAGCAGTTCTTC. It yields the protein CASSLVNGRANNEQFF.

The chain uses TRBV28 and TRBJ1-5; a possible D gene is TRBD1 (5 bases). The CDR3 length is 16 residues. Trimming pared 6 bases from V and 1 base from J, leaving 16 bases between. Germline lookup yields CDR1 MDHEN and CDR2 SYDVKM. The CDR3 coding sequence is TGTGCCAGCAGCCAGTGGGGCTTGGAGAGCAATCAGCCCCAGCATTTT. Amino acids: CASSQWGLESNQPQHF.

J is TRBJ1-1 and V is TRBV7-9, with D unclear. The ends were cut back, 5 bases at V and 0 bases at J, with 13 bases in the middle. The length of the CDR3 is 15 residues. Per the germline V gene, CDR1 is SEHNR and CDR2 is FQNEAQ (reference sequence). CDR3 amino acids: CASSPPLGLNTEAFF. The CDR3 DNA follows: TGTGCCAGCAGCCCCCCCCTTGGATTGAACACTGAAGCTTTCTTT.

This chain joins TRBV7-9 and TRBJ2-7; TRBD2 aligns across 8 bases. Per germline, CDR1 SEHNR and CDR2 FQNEAQ (reference sequence). The CDR3 is 14 residues long. Trimming cost V 5 bases and J 3 bases; bases outside gene matches: 6. In DNA, the CDR3 is TGTGCCAGCAGCCCGGGAGGGGGGGTCTACGAGCAGTACTTC. Amino acids: CASSPGGGVYEQYF.